This T cell receptor (beta chain) was observed in a study of response to subunit inactivated influenza vaccine (dated by TCRdb to between 2018 and 2020). Notes on the research overall: The study used deep quantitative T cell receptor repertoire profiling to track responses to a trivalent subunit inactivated influenza vaccine. The research as a whole found: According to the authors, only a limited number of new T cells may be recruited by each seasonal influenza vaccination.

Of note for this clonotype: No antigen is known for it. One base away there is no much larger clone; base qualities are not given.

The library was made by RT-PCR. Sequencing was carried out with an Illumina HiSeq 2500. TCRdb took the public reads, trimmed them with fastp at Q25, ran MiXCR for clone calling and kept in-frame beta chains. Merged by CDR3 protein, the rows form single entries marked with the most common genes and DNA. The sample records about 580,000 distinct CDR3 sequences, around 15% of which are singletons. Around 10% of the sample is in the top ten clones. Spanning cysteine to phenylalanine, the CDR3 consists of 15 amino acids. Here the CDR3 DNA is all that survives: 45 bases in frame from base 1. Via the germline V gene, CDR1 is KGHDR and CDR2 SFDVKD. The germline ends are 11 bases apart after V is trimmed by 1 base and J by 5 bases.

The sequenced sample was PBMCs from blood, obtained 11 to 12 days after vaccination. Recombination joined TRBV24-1 with TRBJ2-1, with the identity of the D gene unclear. This sequence was found in a man aged 45 to 65 who received an inactivated influenza vaccine. Donor details come from another sample of the same person, matched by shared clones. The bases are TGTGCCACCAGTGATTTAAGGACCCCTCACAATGAGCAGTTCTTC. Protein translation: CATSDLRTPHNEQFF.